The present T cell receptor (beta chain) was sequenced within a study of blood T cell repertoires in COVID-19 (TCRdb year 2020). About the full investigation: Samples covering the acute and convalescent phases of COVID-19 were provided by collaborators in the United States, Italy and Spain. The sample metadata nearly always contained a de-identified subject ID, COVID-19 status, age in years and sex. Deeply sampled blood TCRbeta repertoires from subjects exposed to, actively infected with, or recovered from COVID-19 were included in the dataset. The repertoires were released in a freely available public database meant as a resource for research on the immune response to SARS-CoV-2. Where HLA class I and class II types were available, the types were taken from metadata supplied by the sample provider, not from assay-based typing. Samples came from the ongoing ImmuneRACE study (first 160 participants) plus 1,254 subjects from 6 global collaborators. The prospective study material was composed of cDNA or gDNA derived from T cells, B-cell-depleted T cells, or PBMCs. General findings and caveats noted by the study authors: The amount of clinical and demographic metadata varied by source and participant and was provided uncurated.

As encoded in the germline V gene (reference sequence), CDR1 is SGHNT while CDR2 is YYREEE. Spanning cysteine to phenylalanine, the CDR3 consists of 13 amino acids. The CDR3 DNA has 39 bases and is translated from base 1. Deletion took 4 bases off V and 8 bases off J, with a span of 16 bases between the germline ends. In the case of this clone: The antigen it recognizes is unknown. No base qualities exist here, and no much larger clone lies one base off it.

A second Seattle source provided samples from volunteer blood donors who had recovered from COVID-19. Each collaborating institution followed its own protocols to collect whole blood in K2EDTA tubes. For TCRbeta analysis, collaborators shipped samples in one of three forms: frozen whole blood, isolated PBMCs, or DNA extracted from either of those sample types. The immunoSEQ Assay, a bias-controlled multiplex PCR, was used to amplify TCRbeta CDR3 regions from genomic DNA. The study's processing was this. Nucleated cell counts per sample were estimated from amplification of reference gene primers within the assay. To quantify the absolute abundance of each unique TCRbeta CDR3 rearrangement, sequence reads were collapsed and filtered. For each sample, productive Simpson clonality was calculated as the square root of Simpson's diversity index across productive rearrangements. TCRdb retrieved this table from immuneACCESS and kept in-frame rearrangements only. Not all clones are present; in checked studies, unresolved V genes account for under half, and no reason is known for the remainder. Clone size and V and J calls were adopted from that table, with D and trimming inferred from the DNA. The sample has 250,000 to 350,000 clones on record, about 90% of them singletons. Clones ranked in the top ten supply 7.8% of the sample.

The receptor comes from a woman aged 45-59 years who had recovered from COVID-19. Sequenced: peripheral blood. The rearrangement joined TRBV5-4 to TRBJ2-7; matching of 7 bases hints at TRBD2 as the D gene. The nucleotides are TGTGCCAGCAGCCTAGGGGGAGGGCAGAAGCAGTACTTC. Protein translation: CASSLGGGQKQYF.